Each of the 5 T cell receptor beta chains below was sequenced from the same sample in a study of cytomegalovirus exposure and HLA in healthy donors. Sequenced by immunoSEQ multiplex PCR; TCRdb stores in-frame clones only, minus some. The sample holds around 93,000 clones, roughly 85% seen once. Sequencing was performed on PBMCs. These TCRs come from a young man in good health and CMV-seropositive.

In this sample, this clone turned up once. The rearrangement joins TRBV6-1 to TRBJ1-1; D is perhaps TRBD1 (5 bases). The CDR3 has 14 residues. Germline assignment: CDR1 MNHNS and CDR2 SASEGT. V was cut by 0 bases and J by 2 bases, with 7 bases left in between. As DNA, the CDR3 is TGTGCCAGCAGTGAAGCCCAGGGCAACACTGAAGCTTTCTTT. As protein: CASSEAQGNTEAFF.

The gene calls are TRBV10-2 and TRBJ1-5; TRBD1 aligns across 7 bases. V shed 1 base, J shed 5 bases, and the junction held 8 bases outside the gene matches. This CDR3 comprises 16 residues. Germline CDR1 is WSHSY and CDR2 is SAAADI. The CDR3 DNA follows: TGCGCCAGCAGTGAGTTCGGACAGGCCGGATATCAGCCCCAGCATTTT. Translating it yields CASSEFGQAGYQPQHF.

The V gene is TRBV28, the J gene TRBJ1-5; 8 bases fit TRBD1. CDR1 is MDHEN, CDR2 SYDVKM, per germline. The CDR3 runs 14 residues. V was pared by 4 bases and J by 7 bases, with 6 bases of the junction left unmatched. The CDR3 here is CASSSYRGRQPQHF. The CDR3 DNA reads as TGTGCCAGCAGTTCGTACAGGGGGAGGCAGCCCCAGCATTTT.

The genes are TRBV27 and TRBJ2-7, with TRBD2 identical over 14 bases. The CDR3 extends over 16 amino acids. The trim removed 4 bases at V and 7 bases at J, leaving 9 bases unmatched. The germline V gene encodes CDR1 MNHEY and CDR2 SMNVEV (reference sequence). CDR3 DNA: TGTGCCAGCAGTTCCCCCGGGACTAGCGGGAGAGAAGAGCAGTACTTC. Amino acids: CASSSPGTSGREEQYF.

This chain joins TRBV12-5 and TRBJ2-1; 7 bases match TRBD1. CDR3 length: 14 residues. CDR1 and CDR2 (germline): LGHNT, FRNRAP. V was clipped by 1 base and J by 5 bases; unmatched bases: 2. As DNA, the CDR3 is TGTGCTAGTGGTTTGGGACAGGGAAACAATGAGCAGTTCTTC. It encodes CASGLGQGNNEQFF.